This TCR beta chain was captured by sequencing in a study of shared clonotypes between healthy human individuals. Findings and limits, study-wide: Since donors were few, the genetic and exposure-history diversity represented was limited.

This CDR3 spans 13 amino acids. V lost 10 bases, J lost 0 bases, and 12 bases lay in between. Germline CDR1 reads ENHRY; CDR2 reads SYGVKD. In the case of this clone: Its antigen is as yet unknown.

Cells designated naive CD8 were CD45RO-negative and were positively selected for CCR7, with terminally differentiated effector memory CD45RA+ cells excluded. Deep-level running was used for the assay. Assay: immunoSEQ multiplex PCR; the TCRdb copy retains only in-frame clones and omits some. The table lists more than 2 million clones, roughly 95% of them singletons. The receptor comes from a man younger than 30 in good health. Some clones in this sample may be carry-over from other donors' samples. Sequencing was carried out using naive CD8+ T cells from PBMCs. The J gene is TRBJ2-5, the V gene TRBV10-3; D is perhaps TRBD2 (5 bases). The DNA of the CDR3 is TGTGCCACCACTGGGGAGAACCAAGAGACCCAGTACTTC. Translating it yields CATTGENQETQYF.